A selection of T cell receptor beta chains follows, all from one sample in a study of T cell responses to AZD1222 COVID-19 vaccine. Data came from immunoSEQ multiplex PCR; TCRdb stores just in-frame clones and leaves some out. The sample consists of around 110,000 clones, 85% to 95% of them appearing once. This specimen was peripheral blood, taken on day 0 of AZD1222 vaccination. The receptor set was obtained from an adult in good health. Each CDR3 is given with its conserved first and last residue.

V,CDR3
TRBV6-5,CASSYQGSGTEAFF
TRBV15,CATSVHGLNTEAFF
TRBV4-1,CASSLSLGDYGYTF
TRBV6-1,CASSAGAPQGSYEQYF
TRBV6-5,CASSYSMSRIGTEAFF
TRBV25-1,CASSWRDYGYTF
TRBV7-3,CASSLTSQGAAGHTGELFF
TRBV12-5,CASTVGDQPQHF
TRBV4-1,CASSQVLGGRTEAFF
TRBV4-1,CASSQGSWDTQYF
TRBV11-2,CASSLAFPGYGYTF
TRBV18,CASSPLMQGTGANVLTF
TRBV9,CASGKVPTDTQYF
TRBV28,CASTRRGLGVSEQYF
TRBV27,CASSLDARGNTIYF
TRBV28,CASSLVNQPQHF
TRBV7-9,CASSNAYEQYF
TRBV5-1,CASGLTGTFDIQYF
TRBV19,CASSPTGPNYGYTF
TRBV15,CATSREWTGGVDEQFF
TRBV13,CASSTLTGLAGEDTQYF
TRBV19,CASSIRGGQGTEAFF
TRBV4-1,CASSHPPTGSYGYTF
TRBV12-3/TRBV12-4,CASTRQNNQPQHF
TRBV15,CATSRDRRSGANVLTF
TRBV14,CASSQGINPTGGYGYTF
TRBV11-3,CASSSLAGPYNEQFF
TRBV5-1,CASSLEGFGQPQHF
TRBV5-1,CASSSRGTGGAGGQPQHF
TRBV18,CASSPDRGGEKLFF
TRBV10-1,CASAQTSQQGSNTGELFF
TRBV28,CASSTLNPRNSNQPQHF
TRBV11-1,CASSTLAGVYEQYF
TRBV5-1,CASSSIGGLATDEQFF
TRBV3-1/TRBV3-2,CASSQEGRDNEQFF
TRBV7-2,CASRSSGTSNTGELFF
TRBV28,CASSPALNKNEQFF
TRBV28,CASSYRQETQYF
TRBV4-1,CASSQDVVAEDYGYTF
TRBV2,CASRRGDRMKLAGRYRNEQFF
TRBV6-5,CASSPQGAGETEAFF
TRBV15,CATTPGQGLETQYF
TRBV11-2,CASSIPTSGRYEQYF
TRBV3-1/TRBV3-2,CASSPRLGTSANTGELFF
TRBV15,CATKIREGNTGELFF
TRBV11-2,CASSSLAANYNEQFF
TRBV19,CASSGLTYTGELFF
TRBV2,CASTRGQLNSPLHF
TRBV28,CASSIPGERRPEAFF
TRBV6-5,CASSNGPSNTEAFF